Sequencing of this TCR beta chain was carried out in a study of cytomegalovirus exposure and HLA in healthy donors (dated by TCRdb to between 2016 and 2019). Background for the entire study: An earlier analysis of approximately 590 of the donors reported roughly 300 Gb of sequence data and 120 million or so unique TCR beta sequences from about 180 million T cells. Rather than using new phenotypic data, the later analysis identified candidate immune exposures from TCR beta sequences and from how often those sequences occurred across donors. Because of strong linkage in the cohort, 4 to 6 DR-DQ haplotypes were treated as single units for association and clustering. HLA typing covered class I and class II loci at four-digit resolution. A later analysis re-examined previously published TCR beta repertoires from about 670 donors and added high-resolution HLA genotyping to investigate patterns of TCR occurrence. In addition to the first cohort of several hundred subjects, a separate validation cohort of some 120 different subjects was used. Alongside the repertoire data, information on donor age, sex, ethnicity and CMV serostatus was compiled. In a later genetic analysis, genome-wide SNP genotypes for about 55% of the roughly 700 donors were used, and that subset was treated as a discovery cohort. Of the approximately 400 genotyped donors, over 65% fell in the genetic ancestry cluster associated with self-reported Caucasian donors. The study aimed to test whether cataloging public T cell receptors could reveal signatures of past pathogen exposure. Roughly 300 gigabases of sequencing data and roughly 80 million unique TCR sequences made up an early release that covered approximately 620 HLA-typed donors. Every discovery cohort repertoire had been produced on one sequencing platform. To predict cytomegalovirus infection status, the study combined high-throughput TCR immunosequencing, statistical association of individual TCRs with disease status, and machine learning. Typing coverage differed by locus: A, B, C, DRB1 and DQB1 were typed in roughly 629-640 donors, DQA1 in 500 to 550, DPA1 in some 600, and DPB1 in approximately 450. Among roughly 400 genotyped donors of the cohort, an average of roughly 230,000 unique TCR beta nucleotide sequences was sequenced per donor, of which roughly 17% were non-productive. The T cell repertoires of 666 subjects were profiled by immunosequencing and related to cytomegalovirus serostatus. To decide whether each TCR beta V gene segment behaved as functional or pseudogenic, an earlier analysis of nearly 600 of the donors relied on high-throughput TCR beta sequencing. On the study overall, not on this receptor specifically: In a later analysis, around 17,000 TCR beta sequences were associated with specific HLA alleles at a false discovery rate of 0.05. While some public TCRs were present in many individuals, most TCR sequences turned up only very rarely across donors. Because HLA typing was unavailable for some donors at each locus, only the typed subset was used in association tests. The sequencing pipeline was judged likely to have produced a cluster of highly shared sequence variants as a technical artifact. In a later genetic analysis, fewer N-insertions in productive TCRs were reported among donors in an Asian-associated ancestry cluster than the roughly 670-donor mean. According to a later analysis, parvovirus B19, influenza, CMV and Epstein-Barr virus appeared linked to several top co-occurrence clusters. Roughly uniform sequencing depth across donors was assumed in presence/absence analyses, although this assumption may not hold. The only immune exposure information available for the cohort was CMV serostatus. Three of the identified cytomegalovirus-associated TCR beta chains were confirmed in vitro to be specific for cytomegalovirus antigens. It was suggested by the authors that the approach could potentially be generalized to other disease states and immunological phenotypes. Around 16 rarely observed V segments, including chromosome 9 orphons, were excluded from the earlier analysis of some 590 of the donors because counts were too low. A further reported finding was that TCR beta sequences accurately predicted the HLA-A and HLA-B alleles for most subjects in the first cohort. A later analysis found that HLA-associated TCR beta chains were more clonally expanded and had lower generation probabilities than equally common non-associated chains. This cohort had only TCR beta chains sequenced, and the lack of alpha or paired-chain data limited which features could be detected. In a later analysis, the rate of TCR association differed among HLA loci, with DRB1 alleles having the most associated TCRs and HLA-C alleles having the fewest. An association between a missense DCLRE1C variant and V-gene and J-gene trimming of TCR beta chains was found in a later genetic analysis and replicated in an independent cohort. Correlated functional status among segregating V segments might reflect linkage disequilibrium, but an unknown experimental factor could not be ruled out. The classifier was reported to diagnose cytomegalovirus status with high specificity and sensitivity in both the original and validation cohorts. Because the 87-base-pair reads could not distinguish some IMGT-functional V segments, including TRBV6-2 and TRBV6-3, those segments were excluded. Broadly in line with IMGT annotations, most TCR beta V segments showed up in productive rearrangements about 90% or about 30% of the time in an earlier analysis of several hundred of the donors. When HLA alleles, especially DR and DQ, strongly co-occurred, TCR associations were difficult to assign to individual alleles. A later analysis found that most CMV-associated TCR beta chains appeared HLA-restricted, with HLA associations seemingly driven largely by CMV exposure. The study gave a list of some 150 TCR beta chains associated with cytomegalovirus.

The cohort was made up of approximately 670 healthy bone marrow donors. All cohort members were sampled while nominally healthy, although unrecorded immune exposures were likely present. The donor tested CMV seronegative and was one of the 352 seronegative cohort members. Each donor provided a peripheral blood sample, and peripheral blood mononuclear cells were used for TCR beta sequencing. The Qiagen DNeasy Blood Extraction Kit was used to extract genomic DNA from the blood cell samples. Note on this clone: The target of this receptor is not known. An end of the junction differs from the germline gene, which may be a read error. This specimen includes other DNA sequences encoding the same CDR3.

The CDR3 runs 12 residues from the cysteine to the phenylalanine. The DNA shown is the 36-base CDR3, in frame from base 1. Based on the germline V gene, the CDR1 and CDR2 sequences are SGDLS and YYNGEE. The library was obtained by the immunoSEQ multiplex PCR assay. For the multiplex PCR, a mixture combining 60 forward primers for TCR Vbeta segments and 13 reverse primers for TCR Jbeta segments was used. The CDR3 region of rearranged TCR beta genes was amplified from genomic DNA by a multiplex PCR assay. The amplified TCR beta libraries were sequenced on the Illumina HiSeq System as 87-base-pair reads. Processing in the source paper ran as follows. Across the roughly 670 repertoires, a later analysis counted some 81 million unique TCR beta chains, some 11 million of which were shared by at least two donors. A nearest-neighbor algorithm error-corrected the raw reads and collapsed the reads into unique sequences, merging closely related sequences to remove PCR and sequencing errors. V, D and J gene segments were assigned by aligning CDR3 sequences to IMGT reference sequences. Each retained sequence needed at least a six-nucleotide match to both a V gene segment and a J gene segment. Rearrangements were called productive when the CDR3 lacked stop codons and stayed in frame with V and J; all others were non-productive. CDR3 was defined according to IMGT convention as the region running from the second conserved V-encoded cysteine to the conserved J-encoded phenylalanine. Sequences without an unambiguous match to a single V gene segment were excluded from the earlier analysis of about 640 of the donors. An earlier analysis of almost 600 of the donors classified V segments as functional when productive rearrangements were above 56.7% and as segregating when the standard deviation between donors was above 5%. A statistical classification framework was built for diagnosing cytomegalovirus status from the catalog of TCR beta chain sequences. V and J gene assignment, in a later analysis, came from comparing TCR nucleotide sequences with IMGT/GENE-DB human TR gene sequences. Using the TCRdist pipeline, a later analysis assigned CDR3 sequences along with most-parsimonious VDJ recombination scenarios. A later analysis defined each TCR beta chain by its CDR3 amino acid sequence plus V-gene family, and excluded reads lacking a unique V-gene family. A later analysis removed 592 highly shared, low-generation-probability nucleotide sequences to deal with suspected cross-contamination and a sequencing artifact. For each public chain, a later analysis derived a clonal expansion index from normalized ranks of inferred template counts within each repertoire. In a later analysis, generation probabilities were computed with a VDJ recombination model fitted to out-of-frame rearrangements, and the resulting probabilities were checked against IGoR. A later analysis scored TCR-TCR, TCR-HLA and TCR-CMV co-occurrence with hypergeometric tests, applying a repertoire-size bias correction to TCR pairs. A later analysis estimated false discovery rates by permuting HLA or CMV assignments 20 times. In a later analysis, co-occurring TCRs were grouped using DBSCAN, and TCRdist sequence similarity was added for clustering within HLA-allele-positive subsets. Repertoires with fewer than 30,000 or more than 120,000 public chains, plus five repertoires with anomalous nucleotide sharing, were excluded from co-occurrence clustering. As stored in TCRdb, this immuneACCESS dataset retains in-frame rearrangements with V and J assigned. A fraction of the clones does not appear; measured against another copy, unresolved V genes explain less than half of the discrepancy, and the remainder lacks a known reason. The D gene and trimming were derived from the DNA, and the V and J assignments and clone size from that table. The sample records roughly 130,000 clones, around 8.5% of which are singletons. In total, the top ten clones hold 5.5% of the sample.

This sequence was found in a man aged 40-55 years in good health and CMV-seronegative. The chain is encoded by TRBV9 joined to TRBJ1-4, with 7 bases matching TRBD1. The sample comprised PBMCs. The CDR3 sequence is CASSPDREKLFF. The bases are TGTGCAAGCAGCCCGGACAGGGAAAAACTGTTTTTT.